These 8 T cell receptor beta chains were sequenced from one sample in a study of cytomegalovirus exposure and HLA in healthy donors. 13 Jbeta primers and 60 Vbeta primers were used for the PCR. Profiling relied on immunoSEQ multiplex PCR, and the TCRdb table lists in-frame clones only, not all of them. Among about 160,000 clones listed, around nine tenths were seen once. The sample consisted of PBMCs. These receptor sequences come from a woman between 25 and 40 years old in good health and CMV-seronegative.

The genes are TRBV23-1 and TRBJ1-5; no clear D gene. TRBV23-1 is placed among ORFs of uncertain function. The V end was cut by 8 bases, the J end by 9 bases, with 8 bases between. The CDR3 is made up of 10 amino acids. The CDR3 region is CASAYGPQHF. The CDR3 coding sequence is TGCGCCAGCGCCTATGGGCCCCAGCATTTT.

The rearrangement joins TRBV10-1 to TRBJ2-3, with 9 bases that match TRBD2. This CDR3 contains 15 residues. Unmatched junction bases numbered 3, after V lost 5 bases and J lost 0 bases. The germline V gene has CDR1 WNHNN and CDR2 SYGVQD (reference sequence). For the CDR3, the DNA is TGCGCCAGCAGTAGCGGGGGGACGAGCACAGATACGCAGTATTTT. It is translated as CASSSGGTSTDTQYF.

This chain's CDR3 is CASRAWTGVDEQFF. The CDR3 nucleotides are TGTGCCAGCAGGGCTTGGACAGGGGTGGATGAGCAGTTCTTC. V usage is TRBV2 and J usage is TRBJ2-1; 9 bases fit TRBD1. Germline V CDR1 and CDR2: SNHLY, FYNNEI. The CDR3 has 14 residues. J gave up 8 bases and V 6 bases, and 8 bases lay outside the gene matches.

This sequence joins TRBV5-1 and TRBJ2-2; 8 nucleotides agree with TRBD1. Germline loops: CDR1 SGHRS, CDR2 YFSETQ. The CDR3 is 16 amino acids. V was clipped by 4 bases and J by 2 bases; unmatched bases: 7. In DNA, the CDR3 is TGCGCCAGCAGCCCCCGGACAGGGTCTAACACCGGGGAGCTGTTTTTT. As protein: CASSPRTGSNTGELFF.

The chain employs TRBV7-4 and TRBJ2-7; D is uncertain. The CDR3 spans 15 residues. Trimming took off 4 bases at V and 4 bases at J, with 17 bases between the two ends. CDR1 and CDR2 from the germline V gene are SGHVT and SQSDAQ. In DNA form, the CDR3 reads TGTGCCAGCAGCTCCCAAATCCCCCAGGTTTACGAGCAGTACTTC. Protein: CASSSQIPQVYEQYF.

This chain connects TRBV7-2 to TRBJ2-3, with TRBD2 identical over 13 bases. Germline CDR1 is SGHTA and CDR2 is FQGNSA. The ends lost 6 bases at V and 3 bases at J; junction bases unmatched: 0. CDR3 length: 14 residues. In DNA form, the CDR3 reads TGTGCCAGCAGACTAGCGGGGGGGACAGATACGCAGTATTTT. This sequence encodes CASRLAGGTDTQYF.

The table lists this clone with a few counts. The J gene is TRBJ1-4, the V gene TRBV7-9; D gene unclear. Germline loops: CDR1 SEHNR, CDR2 FQNEAQ (reference sequence). CDR3 length: 17 amino acids. V lost 0 bases, J lost 0 bases, and 11 bases lay in between. Written as DNA, the CDR3 is TGTGCCAGCAGCTTAGCCGGGTCGAGTGCAACTAATGAAAAACTGTTTTTT. Its protein is CASSLAGSSATNEKLFF.

The genes are TRBV7-2 and TRBJ1-2; D possibly corresponds to TRBD1 (5 bases). Germline assignment: CDR1 SGHTA and CDR2 FQGNSA. The CDR3 spans 17 residues. V was cut by 5 bases and J by 0 bases, with 19 bases left in between. Here the CDR3 DNA reads TGTGCCAGCAGCCGGGGGGGGACGGGTTTAGCTAACTATGGCTACACCTTC. Amino acid sequence: CASSRGGTGLANYGYTF.